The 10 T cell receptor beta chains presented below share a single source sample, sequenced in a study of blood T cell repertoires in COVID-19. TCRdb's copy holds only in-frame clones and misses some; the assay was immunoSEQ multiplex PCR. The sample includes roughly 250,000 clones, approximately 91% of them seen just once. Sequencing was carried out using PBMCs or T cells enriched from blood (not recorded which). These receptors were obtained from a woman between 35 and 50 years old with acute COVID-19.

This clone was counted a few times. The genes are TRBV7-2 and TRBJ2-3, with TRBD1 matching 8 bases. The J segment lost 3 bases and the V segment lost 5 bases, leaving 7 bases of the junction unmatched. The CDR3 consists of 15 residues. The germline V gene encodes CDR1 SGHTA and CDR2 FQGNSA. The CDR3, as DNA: TGTGCCAGCAGCCAGACAGGGGTTGGTACAGATACGCAGTATTTT. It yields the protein CASSQTGVGTDTQYF.

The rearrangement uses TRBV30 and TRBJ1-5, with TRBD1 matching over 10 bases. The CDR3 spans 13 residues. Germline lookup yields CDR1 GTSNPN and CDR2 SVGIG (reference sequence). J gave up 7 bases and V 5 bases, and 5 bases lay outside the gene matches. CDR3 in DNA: TGTGCCTGGGGGGACAGGGGCGGCCAGCCCCAGCATTTT. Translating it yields CAWGDRGGQPQHF.

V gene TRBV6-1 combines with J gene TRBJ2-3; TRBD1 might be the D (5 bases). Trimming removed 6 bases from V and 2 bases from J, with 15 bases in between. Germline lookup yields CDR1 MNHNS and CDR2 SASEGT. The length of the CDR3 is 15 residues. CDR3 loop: CASRIIGAYTDTQYF. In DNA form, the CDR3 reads TGTGCCAGCAGAATTATAGGGGCATACACAGATACGCAGTATTTT.

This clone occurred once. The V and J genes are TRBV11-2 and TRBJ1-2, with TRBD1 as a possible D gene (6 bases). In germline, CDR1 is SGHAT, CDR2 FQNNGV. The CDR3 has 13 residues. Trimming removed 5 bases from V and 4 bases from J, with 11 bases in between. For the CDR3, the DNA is TGTGCCAGCAGCCCGACAGGCCTCTATGGCTACACCTTC. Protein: CASSPTGLYGYTF.

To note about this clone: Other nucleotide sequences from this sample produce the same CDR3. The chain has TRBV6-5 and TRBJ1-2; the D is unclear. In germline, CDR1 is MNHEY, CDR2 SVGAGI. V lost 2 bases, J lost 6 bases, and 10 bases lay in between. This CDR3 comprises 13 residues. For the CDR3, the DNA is TGTGCCAGCAGTTACGAAGGTCGGGATGGCTACACCTTC. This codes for CASSYEGRDGYTF.

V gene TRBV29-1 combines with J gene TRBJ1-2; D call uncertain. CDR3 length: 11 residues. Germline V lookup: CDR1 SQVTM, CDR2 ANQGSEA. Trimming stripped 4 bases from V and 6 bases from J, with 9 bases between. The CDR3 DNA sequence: TGCAGCGTTGCCGTCGGGGATGGCTACACCTTC. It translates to CSVAVGDGYTF.

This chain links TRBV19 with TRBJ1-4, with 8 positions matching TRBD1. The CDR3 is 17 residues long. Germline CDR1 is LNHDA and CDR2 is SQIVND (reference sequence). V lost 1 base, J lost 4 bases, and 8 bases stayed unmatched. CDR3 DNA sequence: TGTGCCAGTAGTATAGGATGGGGACAGGCCAGTAATGAAAAACTGTTTTTT. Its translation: CASSIGWGQASNEKLFF.

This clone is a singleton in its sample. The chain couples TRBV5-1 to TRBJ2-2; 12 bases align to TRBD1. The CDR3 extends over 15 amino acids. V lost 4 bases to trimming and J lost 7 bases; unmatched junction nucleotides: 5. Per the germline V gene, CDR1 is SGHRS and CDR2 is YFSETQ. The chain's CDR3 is CASSDGTGGLGELFF. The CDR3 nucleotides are TGCGCCAGCAGCGACGGGACAGGGGGCCTCGGGGAGCTGTTTTTT.

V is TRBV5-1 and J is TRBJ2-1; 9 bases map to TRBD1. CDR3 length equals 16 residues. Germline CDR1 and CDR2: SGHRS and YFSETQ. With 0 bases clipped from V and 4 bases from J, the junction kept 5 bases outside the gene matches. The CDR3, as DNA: TGCGCCAGCAGCTTGGTGGGGACAGGGAGGTACAATGAGCAGTTCTTC. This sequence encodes CASSLVGTGRYNEQFF.

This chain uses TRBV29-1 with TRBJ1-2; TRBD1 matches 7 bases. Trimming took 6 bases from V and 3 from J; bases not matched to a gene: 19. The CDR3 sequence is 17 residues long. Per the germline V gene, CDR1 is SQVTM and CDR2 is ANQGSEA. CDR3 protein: CSVSGTASRGSDYGYTF. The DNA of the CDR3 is TGCAGCGTCTCCGGGACAGCCAGCCGGGGATCGGACTATGGCTACACCTTC.